Listed below are T cell receptor beta chains from one sample, sequenced in a study of blood T cell repertoires in COVID-19. The data were produced by immunoSEQ multiplex PCR, yet TCRdb's version contains in-frame clones alone and is incomplete. The table records 130,000 to 150,000 clones, 84% of them present only once. The material sequenced was PBMCs or T cells enriched from blood (not recorded which). The receptors come from a man in his forties or fifties with acute COVID-19. CDR3s include the opening cysteine and the closing phenylalanine or tryptophan. The D gene is left open where the match is weak. Clone size appears in some rows only: once, few, many, or a class for an expanded clone.

V gene	J gene	clone size	D gene	CDR3 protein	CDR3 DNA
TRBV9	TRBJ1-3	.	.	CASSLHRGAGNTIYF	TGTGCCAGCAGCCTGCACCGGGGGGCTGGAAACACCATATATTTT
TRBV6-5	TRBJ1-5	.	TRBD1	CASSSQGVEPQHF	TGTGCCAGCAGCTCACAGGGGGTTGAGCCCCAGCATTTT
TRBV27	TRBJ2-7	.	TRBD2	CASSFNGLAGFIYEQYF	TGTGCCAGCAGTTTTAACGGACTAGCGGGATTTATCTACGAGCAGTACTTC
TRBV5-4	TRBJ2-7	.	TRBD2	CASWGQGLAGLLYEQYF	TGTGCCAGCTGGGGACAGGGACTAGCGGGGCTACTCTACGAGCAGTACTTC
TRBV2	TRBJ1-5	once	TRBD1	CASSGQGDYYSNQPQHF	TGTGCCAGCTCGGGACAGGGGGACTATTATAGCAATCAGCCCCAGCATTTT
TRBV30	TRBJ1-2	.	TRBD1	CAWNPGGTNYGYTF	TGTGCCTGGAACCCAGGGGGGACTAACTATGGCTACACCTTC
TRBV5-1	TRBJ2-2	.	TRBD1	CASSLDLGQGNTGELFF	TGCGCCAGCAGCTTGGATCTCGGACAGGGGAACACCGGGGAGCTGTTTTTT
TRBV5-6	TRBJ1-4	.	TRBD1	CASSGQGVGTEKLFF	TGTGCCAGCAGCGGACAGGGAGTCGGGACTGAAAAACTGTTTTTT
TRBV6-6	TRBJ1-1	.	.	CASSQRVTPAGRTEAFF	TGTGCCAGCAGTCAGAGGGTTACCCCGGCCGGTCGGACTGAAGCTTTCTTT
TRBV4-1	TRBJ1-2	.	TRBD1	CASSHTDRVRYGYTF	TGCGCCAGCAGCCATACTGACAGGGTTCGATATGGCTACACCTTC
TRBV14	TRBJ1-2	few	.	CASSPTGNYGYTF	TGTGCCAGCAGCCCCACAGGAAACTATGGCTACACCTTC
TRBV4-1	TRBJ2-7	.	TRBD1	CASSHHTGGAGYEQYF	TGCGCCAGCAGCCACCACACAGGGGGCGCGGGATACGAGCAGTACTTC
TRBV21-1	TRBJ2-2	.	.	CASSKEKGTGGVGTGELFF	TGTGCCAGCAGCAAAGAGAAAGGGACAGGGGGCGTCGGGACCGGGGAGCTGTTTTTT
TRBV3-1/TRBV3-2	TRBJ2-1	.	TRBD2	CASSQLTSGSGDEQFF	TGTGCCAGCAGCCAACTGACTAGCGGGTCAGGTGATGAGCAGTTCTTC
TRBV28	TRBJ1-2	.	.	CASSKQGNYGYTF	TGTGCCAGCAGTAAACAGGGTAACTATGGCTACACCTTC
TRBV5-6	TRBJ2-3	.	.	CASSFGLNRHTDTQYF	TGTGCCAGCAGCTTTGGACTGAATAGACACACAGATACGCAGTATTTT
TRBV10-1	TRBJ1-1	.	.	CASSETVSTEAFF	TGCGCCAGCAGTGAGACAGTCAGCACTGAAGCTTTCTTT
TRBV28	TRBJ1-2	.	.	CASSSSGLGGYTF	TGTGCCAGCAGTTCAAGTGGACTTGGCGGCTACACCTTC
TRBV7-2	TRBJ1-2	.	.	CASSLGLRVGYTF	TGTGCCAGCAGCTTAGGGCTCCGGGTTGGCTACACCTTC
TRBV7-6	TRBJ2-5	once	.	CASSLAHSQETQYF	TGTGCCAGCAGCTTAGCACATTCTCAAGAGACCCAGTACTTC